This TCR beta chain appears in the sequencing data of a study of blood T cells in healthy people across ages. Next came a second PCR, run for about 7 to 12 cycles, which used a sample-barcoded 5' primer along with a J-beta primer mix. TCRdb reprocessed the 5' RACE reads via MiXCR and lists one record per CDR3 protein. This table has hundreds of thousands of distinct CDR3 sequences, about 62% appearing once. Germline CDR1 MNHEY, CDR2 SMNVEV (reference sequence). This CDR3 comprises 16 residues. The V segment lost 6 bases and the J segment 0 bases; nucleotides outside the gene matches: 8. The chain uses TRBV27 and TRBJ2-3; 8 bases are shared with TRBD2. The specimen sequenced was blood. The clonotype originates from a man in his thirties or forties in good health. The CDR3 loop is CASSTDTSGSTDTQYF. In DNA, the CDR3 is TGTGCCAGCAGCACCGATACTAGCGGTAGCACAGATACGCAGTATTTT.